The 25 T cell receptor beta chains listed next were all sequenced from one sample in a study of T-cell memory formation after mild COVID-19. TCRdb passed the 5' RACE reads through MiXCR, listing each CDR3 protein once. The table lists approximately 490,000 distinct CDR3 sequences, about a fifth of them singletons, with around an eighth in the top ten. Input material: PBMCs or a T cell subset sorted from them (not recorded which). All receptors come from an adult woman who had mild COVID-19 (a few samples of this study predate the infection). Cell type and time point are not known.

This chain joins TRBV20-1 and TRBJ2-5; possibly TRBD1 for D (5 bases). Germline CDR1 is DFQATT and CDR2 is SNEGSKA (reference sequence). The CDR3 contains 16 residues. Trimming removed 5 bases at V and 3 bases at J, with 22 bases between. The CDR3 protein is CSAYRQPEAWKETQYF. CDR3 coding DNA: TGCAGTGCTTACCGACAGCCCGAGGCTTGGAAAGAGACCCAGTACTTC.

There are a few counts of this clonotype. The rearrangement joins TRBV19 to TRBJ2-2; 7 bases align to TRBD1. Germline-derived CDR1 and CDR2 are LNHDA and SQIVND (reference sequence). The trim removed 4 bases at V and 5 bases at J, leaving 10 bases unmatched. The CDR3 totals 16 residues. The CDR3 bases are TGTGCCAGTAGTACAGCCCCAAACAGGGGTACCGGGGAGCTGTTTTTT. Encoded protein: CASSTAPNRGTGELFF.

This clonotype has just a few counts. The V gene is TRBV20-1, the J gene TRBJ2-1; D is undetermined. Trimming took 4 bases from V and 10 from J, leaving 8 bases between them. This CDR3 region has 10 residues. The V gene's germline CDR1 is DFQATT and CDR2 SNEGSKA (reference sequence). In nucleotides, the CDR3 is TGCAGTGCTATTTTCGGGGAGCAGTTCTTC. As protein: CSAIFGEQFF.

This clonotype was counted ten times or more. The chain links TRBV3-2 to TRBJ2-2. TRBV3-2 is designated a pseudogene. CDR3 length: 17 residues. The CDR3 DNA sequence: TGTGCCAGCAGCCAAGATATGGAGACAAGGAACACCGGGGAGCTGTTTTTT. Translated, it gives CASSQDMETRNTGELFF.

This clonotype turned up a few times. Here the CDR3 reads CATSASGRGDEQFF. In DNA form, the CDR3 reads TGTGCCACCAGTGCCTCGGGCAGGGGCGATGAGCAGTTCTTC. The chain has TRBV24-1 and TRBJ2-1; weak D call: TRBD1 (6 bases). From germline, CDR1 is KGHDR and CDR2 SFDVKD. Trimming removed 5 bases from V and 8 bases from J, with 15 bases in between. The CDR3 sequence is 14 residues long.

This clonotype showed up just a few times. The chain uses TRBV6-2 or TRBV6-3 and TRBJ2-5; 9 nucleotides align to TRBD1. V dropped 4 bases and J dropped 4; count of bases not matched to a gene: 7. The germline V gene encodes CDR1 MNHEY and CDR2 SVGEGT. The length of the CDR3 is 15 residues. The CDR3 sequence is CASSLGGQGGETQYF. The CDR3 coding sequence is TGTGCCAGCAGTTTGGGGGGACAGGGCGGAGAGACCCAGTACTTC.

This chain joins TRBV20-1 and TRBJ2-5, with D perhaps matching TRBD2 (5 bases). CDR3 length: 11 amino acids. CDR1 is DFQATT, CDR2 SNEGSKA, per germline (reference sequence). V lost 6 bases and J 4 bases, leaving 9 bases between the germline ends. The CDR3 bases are TGCAGTGCCCGAGGGTCAGAGACCCAGTACTTC. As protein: CSARGSETQYF.

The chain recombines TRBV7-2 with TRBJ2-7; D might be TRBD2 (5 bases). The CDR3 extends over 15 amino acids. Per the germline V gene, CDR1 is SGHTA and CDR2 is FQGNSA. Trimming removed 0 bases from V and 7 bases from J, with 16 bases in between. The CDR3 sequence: CASSLARRTFWEQYF. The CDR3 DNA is TGTGCCAGCAGCTTAGCGCGACGGACTTTTTGGGAGCAGTACTTC.

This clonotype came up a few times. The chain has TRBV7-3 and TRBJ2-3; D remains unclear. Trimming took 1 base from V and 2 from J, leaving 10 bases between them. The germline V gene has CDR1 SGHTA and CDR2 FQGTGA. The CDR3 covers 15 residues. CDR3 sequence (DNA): TGTGCCAGCAGCTTAAGTCCTCTTAACACAGATACGCAGTATTTT. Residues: CASSLSPLNTDTQYF.

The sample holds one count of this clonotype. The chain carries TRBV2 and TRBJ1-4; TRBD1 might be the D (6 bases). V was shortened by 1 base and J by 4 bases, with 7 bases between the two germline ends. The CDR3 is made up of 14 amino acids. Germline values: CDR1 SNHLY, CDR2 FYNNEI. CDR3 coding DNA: TGTGCCAGCAGTGAAGGGACAGTTAATGAAAAACTGTTTTTT. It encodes CASSEGTVNEKLFF.

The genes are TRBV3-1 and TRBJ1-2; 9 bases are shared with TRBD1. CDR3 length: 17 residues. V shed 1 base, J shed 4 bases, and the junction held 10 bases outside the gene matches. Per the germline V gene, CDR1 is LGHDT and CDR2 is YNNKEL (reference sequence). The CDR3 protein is CASSQGHGTGSGYGYTF. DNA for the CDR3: TGTGCCAGCAGCCAAGGGCATGGGACAGGGTCGGGCTATGGCTACACCTTC.

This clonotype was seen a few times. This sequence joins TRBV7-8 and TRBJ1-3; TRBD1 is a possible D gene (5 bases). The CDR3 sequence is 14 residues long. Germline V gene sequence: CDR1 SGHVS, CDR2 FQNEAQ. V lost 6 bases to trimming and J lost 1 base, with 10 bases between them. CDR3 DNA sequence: TGTGCCAGCAGGCAGGGAAGGTCTGGAAACACCATATATTTT. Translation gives CASRQGRSGNTIYF.

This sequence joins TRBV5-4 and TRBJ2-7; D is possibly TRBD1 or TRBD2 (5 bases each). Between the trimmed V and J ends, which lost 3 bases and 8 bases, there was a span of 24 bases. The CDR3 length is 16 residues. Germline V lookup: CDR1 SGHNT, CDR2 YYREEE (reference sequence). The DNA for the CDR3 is TGTGCCAGCAGCTGGGGCTCGGGGAGTACTCTACGAAAGCAGTACTTC. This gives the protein CASSWGSGSTLRKQYF.

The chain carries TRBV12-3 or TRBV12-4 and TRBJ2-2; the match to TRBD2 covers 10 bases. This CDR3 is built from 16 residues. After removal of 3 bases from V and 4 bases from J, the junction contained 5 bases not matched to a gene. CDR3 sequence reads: CASSFTGTSVTGELFF. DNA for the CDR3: TGTGCCAGCAGTTTCACCGGGACTAGCGTCACCGGGGAGCTGTTTTTT.

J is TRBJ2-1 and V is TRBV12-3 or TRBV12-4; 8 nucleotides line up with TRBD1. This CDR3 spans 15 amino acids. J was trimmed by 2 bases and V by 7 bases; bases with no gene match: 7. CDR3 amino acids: CASTAPGGAYNEQFF. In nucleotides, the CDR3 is TGTGCCAGCACTGCACCAGGGGGCGCCTACAATGAGCAGTTCTTC.

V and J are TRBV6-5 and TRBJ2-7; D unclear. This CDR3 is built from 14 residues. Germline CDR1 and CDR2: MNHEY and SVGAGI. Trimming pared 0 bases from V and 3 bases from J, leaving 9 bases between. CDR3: CASSYSRQLYEQYF. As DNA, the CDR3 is TGTGCCAGCAGTTACTCGAGGCAACTCTACGAGCAGTACTTC.

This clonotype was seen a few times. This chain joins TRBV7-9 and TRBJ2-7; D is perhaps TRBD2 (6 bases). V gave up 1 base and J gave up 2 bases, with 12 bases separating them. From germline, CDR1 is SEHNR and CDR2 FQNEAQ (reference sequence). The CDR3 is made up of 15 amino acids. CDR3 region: CASSLDREITYEQYF. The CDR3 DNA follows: TGTGCCAGCAGCTTAGATCGGGAGATAACCTACGAGCAGTACTTC.

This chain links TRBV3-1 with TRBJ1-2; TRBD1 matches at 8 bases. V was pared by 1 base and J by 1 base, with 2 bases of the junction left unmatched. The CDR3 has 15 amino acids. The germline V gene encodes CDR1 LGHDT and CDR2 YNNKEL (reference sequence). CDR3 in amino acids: CASSQGQGYNYGYTF. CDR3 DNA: TGTGCCAGCAGCCAAGGACAGGGGTATAACTATGGCTACACCTTC.

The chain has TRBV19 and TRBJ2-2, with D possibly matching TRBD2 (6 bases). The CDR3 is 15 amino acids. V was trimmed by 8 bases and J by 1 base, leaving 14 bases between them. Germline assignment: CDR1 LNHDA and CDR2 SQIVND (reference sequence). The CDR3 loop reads CASRNSGLNTGELFF. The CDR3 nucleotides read TGTGCCAGTCGAAATAGCGGACTGAACACCGGGGAGCTGTTTTTT.

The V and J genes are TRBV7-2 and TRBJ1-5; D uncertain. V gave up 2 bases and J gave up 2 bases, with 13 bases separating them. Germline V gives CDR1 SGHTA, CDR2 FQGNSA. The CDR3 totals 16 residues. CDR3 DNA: TGTGCCAGCAGCTTAAGCCGGACCGAAGGCAATCAGCCCCAGCATTTT. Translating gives CASSLSRTEGNQPQHF.

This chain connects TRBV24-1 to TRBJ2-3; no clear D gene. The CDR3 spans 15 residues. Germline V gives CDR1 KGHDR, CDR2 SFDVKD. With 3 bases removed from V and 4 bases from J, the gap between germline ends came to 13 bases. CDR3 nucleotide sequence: TGTGCCACCAGTGATGGCATACCGGGCGCAGATACGCAGTATTTT. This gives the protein CATSDGIPGADTQYF.

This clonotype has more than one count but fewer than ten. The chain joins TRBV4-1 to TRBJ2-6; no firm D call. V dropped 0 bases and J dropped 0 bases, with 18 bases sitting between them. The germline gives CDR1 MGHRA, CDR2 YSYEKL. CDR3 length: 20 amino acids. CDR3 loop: CASSQDRLGLPSSGANVLTF. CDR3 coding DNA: TGCGCCAGCAGCCAAGATCGGCTGGGTCTCCCCTCCTCTGGGGCCAACGTCCTGACTTTC.

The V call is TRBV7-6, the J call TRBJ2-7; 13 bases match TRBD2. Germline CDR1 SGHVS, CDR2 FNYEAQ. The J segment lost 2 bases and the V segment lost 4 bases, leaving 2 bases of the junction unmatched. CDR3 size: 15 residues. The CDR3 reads CASSSTSGRAYEQYF. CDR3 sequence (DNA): TGTGCCAGCAGCTCTACTAGCGGGAGGGCCTACGAGCAGTACTTC.

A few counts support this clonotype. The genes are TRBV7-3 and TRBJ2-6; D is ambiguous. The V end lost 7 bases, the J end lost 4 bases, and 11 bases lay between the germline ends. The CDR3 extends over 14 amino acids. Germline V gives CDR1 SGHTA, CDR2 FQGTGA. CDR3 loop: CASTPFSGANVLTF. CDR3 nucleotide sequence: TGTGCCAGCACCCCTTTTTCCGGGGCCAACGTCCTGACTTTC.

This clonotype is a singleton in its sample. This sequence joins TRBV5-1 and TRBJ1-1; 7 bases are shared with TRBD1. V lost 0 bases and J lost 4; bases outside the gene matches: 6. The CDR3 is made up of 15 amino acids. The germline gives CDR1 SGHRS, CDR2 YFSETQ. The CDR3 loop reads CASSLGPGTATEAFF. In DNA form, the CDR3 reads TGCGCCAGCAGCTTGGGGCCTGGGACAGCCACTGAAGCTTTCTTT.